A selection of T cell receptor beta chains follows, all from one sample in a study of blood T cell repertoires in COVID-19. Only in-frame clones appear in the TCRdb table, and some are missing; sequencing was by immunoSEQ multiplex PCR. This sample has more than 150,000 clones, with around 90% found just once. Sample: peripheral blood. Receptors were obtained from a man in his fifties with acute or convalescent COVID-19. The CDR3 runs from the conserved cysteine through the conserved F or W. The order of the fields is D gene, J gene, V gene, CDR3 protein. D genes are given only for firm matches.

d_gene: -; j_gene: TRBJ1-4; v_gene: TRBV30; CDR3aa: CAWSVRGLGNEKLFF
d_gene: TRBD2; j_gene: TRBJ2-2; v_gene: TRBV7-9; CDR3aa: CASTPLAGGAGELFF
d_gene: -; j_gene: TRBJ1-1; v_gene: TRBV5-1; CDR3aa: CASSPDLGYTEAFF
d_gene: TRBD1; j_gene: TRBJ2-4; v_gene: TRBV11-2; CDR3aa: CASSLVDRATIQYF
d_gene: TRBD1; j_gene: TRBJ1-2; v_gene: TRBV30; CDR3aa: CAWSVLDRGYGYTF
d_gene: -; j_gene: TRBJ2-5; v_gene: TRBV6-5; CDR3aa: CASSYAGLQETQYF
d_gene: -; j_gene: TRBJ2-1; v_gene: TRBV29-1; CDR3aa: CSTVTPYNEQFF
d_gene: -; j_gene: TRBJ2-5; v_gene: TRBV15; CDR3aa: CATSRVIGGLSRETQYF
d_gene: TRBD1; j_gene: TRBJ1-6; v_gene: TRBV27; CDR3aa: CASSYRGSSYNSPLHF
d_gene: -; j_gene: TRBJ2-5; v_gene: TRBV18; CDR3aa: CASSPRDQETQYF
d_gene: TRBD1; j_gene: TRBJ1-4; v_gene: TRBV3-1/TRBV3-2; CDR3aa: CASSQDGGQGYEKLFF
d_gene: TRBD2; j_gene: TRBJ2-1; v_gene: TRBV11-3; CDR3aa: CASSLAGTSAYNEQFF
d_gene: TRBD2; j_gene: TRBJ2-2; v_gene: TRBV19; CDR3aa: CASSRTSLERALNTGELFF
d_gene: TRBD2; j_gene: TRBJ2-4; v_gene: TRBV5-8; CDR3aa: CASSDSGRFSQYF
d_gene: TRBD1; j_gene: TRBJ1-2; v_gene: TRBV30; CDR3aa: CAWSVQGGSGYTF
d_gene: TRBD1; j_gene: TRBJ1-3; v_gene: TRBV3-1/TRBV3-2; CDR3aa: CASSPAGDRVWNTIYF
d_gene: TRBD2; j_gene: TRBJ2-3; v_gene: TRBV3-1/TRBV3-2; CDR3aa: CASSQAGLAPADTQYF
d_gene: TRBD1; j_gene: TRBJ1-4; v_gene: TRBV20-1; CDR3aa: CSAETGEKLFF
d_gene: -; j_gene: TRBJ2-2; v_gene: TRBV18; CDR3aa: CASSPPSNTGELFF
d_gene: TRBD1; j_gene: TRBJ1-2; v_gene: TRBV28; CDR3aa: CASSFAGQGFGNYGYTF
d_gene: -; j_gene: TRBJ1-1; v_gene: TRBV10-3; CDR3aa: CAISGGGPTEAFF
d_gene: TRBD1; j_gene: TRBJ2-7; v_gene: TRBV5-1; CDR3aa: CASTRGTGNYEQYF
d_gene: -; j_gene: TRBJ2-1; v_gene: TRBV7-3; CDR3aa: CASSREASRYNEQFF
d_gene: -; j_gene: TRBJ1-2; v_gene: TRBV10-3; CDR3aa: CAISESQGRANYGYTF
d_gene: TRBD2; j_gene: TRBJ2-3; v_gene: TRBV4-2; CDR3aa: CASSLIAGAEDTQYF
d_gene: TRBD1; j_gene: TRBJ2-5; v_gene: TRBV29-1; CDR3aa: CSVVRDSETQYF
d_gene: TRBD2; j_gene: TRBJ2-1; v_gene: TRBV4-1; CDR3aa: CASSQDTSGGAYNEQFF
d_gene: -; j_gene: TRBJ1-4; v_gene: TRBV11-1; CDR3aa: CASSSSPGASVKLFF
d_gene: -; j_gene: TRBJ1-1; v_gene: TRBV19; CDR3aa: CASSISGKAEAFF
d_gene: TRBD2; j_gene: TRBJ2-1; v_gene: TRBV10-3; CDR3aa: CAISDGTSGSTNEQFF
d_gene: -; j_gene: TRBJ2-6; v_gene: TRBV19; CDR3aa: CATNQWGPGANVLTF
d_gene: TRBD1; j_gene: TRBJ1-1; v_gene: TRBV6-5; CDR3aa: CASRRDRGLSAEAFF
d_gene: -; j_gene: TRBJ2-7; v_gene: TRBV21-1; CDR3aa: CASSKGLANSYEQYF
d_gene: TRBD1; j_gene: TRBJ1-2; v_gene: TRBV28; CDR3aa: CASSWDREDGYTF
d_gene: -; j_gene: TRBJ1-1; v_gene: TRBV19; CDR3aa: CASSIQRDTEAFF
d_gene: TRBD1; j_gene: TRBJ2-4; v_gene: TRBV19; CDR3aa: CASSRQGSVQYF
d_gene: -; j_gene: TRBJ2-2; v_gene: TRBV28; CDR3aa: CASSFLPGTGELFF
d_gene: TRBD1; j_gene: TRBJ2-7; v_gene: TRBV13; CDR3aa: CASSGRDRGSSSYEQYF
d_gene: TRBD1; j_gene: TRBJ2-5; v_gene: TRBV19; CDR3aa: CASSSSRQGKRETQYF
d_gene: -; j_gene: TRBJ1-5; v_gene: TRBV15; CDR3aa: CATSRDYNSNQPQHF
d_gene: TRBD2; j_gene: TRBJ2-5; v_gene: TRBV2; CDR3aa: CASRELAGEGETQYF
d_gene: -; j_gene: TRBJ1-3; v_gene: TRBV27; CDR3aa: CASRPTASSGNTIYF
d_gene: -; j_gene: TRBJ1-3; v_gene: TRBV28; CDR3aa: CASREAGAKPGNTIYF
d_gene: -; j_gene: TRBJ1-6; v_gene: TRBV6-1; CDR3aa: CASSDRVSPLHF
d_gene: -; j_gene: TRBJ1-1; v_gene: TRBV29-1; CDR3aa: CSVEGTANTEAFF
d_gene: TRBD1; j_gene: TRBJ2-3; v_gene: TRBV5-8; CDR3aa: CASSFPGTGGFISSSDTQYF
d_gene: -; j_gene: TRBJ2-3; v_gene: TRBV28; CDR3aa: CASSLFQNEYF
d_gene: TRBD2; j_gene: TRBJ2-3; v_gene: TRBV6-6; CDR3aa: CASSLAGGETDTQYF
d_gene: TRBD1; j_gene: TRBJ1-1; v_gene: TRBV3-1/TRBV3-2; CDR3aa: CASSQAWAGGEAFF
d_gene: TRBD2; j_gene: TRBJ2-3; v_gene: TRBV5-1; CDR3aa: CASSTGLAATDTQYF
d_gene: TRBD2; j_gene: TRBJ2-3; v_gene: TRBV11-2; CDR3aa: CASSIRLAVSTDTQYF
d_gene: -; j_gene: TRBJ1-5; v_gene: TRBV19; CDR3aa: CASSNSSNQPQHF
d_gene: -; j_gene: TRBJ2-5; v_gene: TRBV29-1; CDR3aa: CSVDGETQYF
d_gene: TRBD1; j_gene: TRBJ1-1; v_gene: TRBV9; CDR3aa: CASSTGTGGTEAFF
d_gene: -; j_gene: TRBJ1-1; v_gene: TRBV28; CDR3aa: CASSFSAGWNTEAFF
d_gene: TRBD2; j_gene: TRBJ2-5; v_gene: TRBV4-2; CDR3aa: CASSHTRAGKETQYF
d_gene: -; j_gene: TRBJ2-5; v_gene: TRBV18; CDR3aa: CASSRERGETQYF
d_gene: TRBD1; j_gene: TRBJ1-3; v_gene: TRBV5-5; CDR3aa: CASSLVGTGGTSGNTIYF
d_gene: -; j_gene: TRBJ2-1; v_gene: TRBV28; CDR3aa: CASRPVAGLDNEQFF